Following are 7 T cell receptor beta chains from one sample sequenced in a study of shared clonotypes between healthy human individuals (dated by TCRdb to 2020 to 2021). The protocol used for the library was the immunoSEQ multiplex PCR assay. In its TCRdb copy, this immuneACCESS table keeps in-frame sequences only and misses some clones. Where compared with another copy, unresolved V genes explain less than half of these, and the others have no known cause. The sample has about 2.3 million clones on record, over 85% of them singletons. Together, the top ten hold about 0.39% of the sample. Sequencing was done on a sample of naive CD4+ T cells from PBMCs. Taken with the paper, the label for cell subset or site translates to: CD45RA+ positively selected. These receptor sequences come from a man in his late teens or twenties in good health. Some clones in this sample may be carry-over from other donors' samples.

This chain links TRBV2 with TRBJ2-7, with 10 nucleotides matching TRBD1. The CDR3 runs to 15 residues. Trimming removed 6 bases from V and 0 bases from J; junction bases left unmatched: 5. CDR1 and CDR2 (germline): SNHLY, FYNNEI. The CDR3 loop reads CASRLGQGSSYEQYF. As DNA, the CDR3 is TGTGCCAGCAGATTGGGACAGGGGAGCTCCTACGAGCAGTACTTC.

V gene TRBV28 combines with J gene TRBJ2-1, with D possibly TRBD2 on 6 matching bases. The CDR3 length is 13 residues. The germline gives CDR1 MDHEN, CDR2 SYDVKM. Trimming shortened V by 8 bases and J by 3 bases, and 11 bases separated the two germline ends. CDR3 sequence: CASRDSSYNEQFF. The CDR3 bases are TGTGCCAGCCGGGACTCGAGCTACAATGAGCAGTTCTTC.

The genes are TRBV28 and TRBJ2-7; 7 positions match TRBD1. Germline V gives CDR1 MDHEN, CDR2 SYDVKM. Trimming at V came to 7 bases and at J to 1 base, leaving 13 bases not matched to a gene. This CDR3 has 16 amino acids. CDR3 DNA sequence: TGTGCCAGCAATGACAACAGACAGGGTAAATCCTACGAGCAGTACTTC. Encoded protein: CASNDNRQGKSYEQYF.

The chain has TRBV7-9 and TRBJ2-3, with 15 bases identical to TRBD2. V lost 5 bases and J lost 4; bases outside the gene matches: 4. Germline-derived CDR1 and CDR2 are SEHNR and FQNEAQ (reference sequence). CDR3 length: 16 residues. The CDR3 sequence is CASSPGLAGGADTQYF. The CDR3 region has the DNA TGTGCCAGCAGCCCTGGACTAGCGGGAGGGGCAGATACGCAGTATTTT.

The chain links TRBV5-1 to TRBJ2-6; the match to TRBD2 covers 7 bases. The CDR3 consists of 18 residues. V dropped 1 base and J dropped 2; count of bases not matched to a gene: 9. CDR1 and CDR2 from the germline V gene are SGHRS and YFSETQ. CDR3 coding DNA: TGCGCCAGCAGCTTGAGGGCGGGAGTTTCTCCTGGGGCCAACGTCCTGACTTTC. The encoded protein is CASSLRAGVSPGANVLTF.

This sequence joins TRBV19 and TRBJ1-1, with a tentative D call TRBD1 (5 bases). The V gene's germline CDR1 is LNHDA and CDR2 SQIVND (reference sequence). V was shortened by 7 bases and J by 4 bases, with 19 bases between the two germline ends. The CDR3 is 15 amino acids. CDR3 residues: CASKIAGTLPTEAFF. The CDR3 DNA reads as TGTGCCAGTAAGATAGCAGGGACGCTTCCCACTGAAGCTTTCTTT.

The gene calls are TRBV5-8 and TRBJ2-7; D gene uncertain. The CDR3 spans 15 residues. Trimming pared 0 bases from V and 0 bases from J, leaving 10 bases between. The germline gives CDR1 SGHTS, CDR2 YDEGEE. In DNA form, the CDR3 reads TGTGCCAGCAGCTTGGATTTTCAGAGCTCCTACGAGCAGTACTTC. This translates into CASSLDFQSSYEQYF. Full variable domain (remainder filled in from reference TRBV5-8 and TRBJ2-7): EAGVTQSPTHLIKTRGQQATLRCSPISGHTSVYWYQQALGLGLQFLLWYDEGEERNRGNFPPRFSGRQFPNYSSELNVNALELEDSALYLCASSLDFQSSYEQYFGPGTRLTVT.